The source of this TCR beta chain is a study of identical twins. Overall study results and limits: Within cord blood, abundant beta clonotypes carried fewer insertions, but memory repertoires showed no such trend.

This clonotype has at least ten counts. Its antigen is still unknown. Each CDR3 protein gets one entry after TCRdb re-called the 5' RACE reads with MiXCR. Among 400,000 to 550,000 distinct CDR3 sequences listed, roughly 21% were seen once. These data also formed part of another study, on T cells expressing NK-cell markers.

The TCR comes from a woman under 30 in good health. Input material: CD4+ T cells sorted from blood.

This CDR3 reads CASSSPGTQYF. The DNA for the CDR3 is TGTGCCAGCAGCTCGCCGGGGACCCAGTACTTC. The chain is built from TRBV7-2 and TRBJ2-5, with D uncertain. This CDR3 spans 11 amino acids. Per germline, CDR1 SGHTA and CDR2 FQGNSA. V gave up 4 bases and J gave up 7 bases, with 7 bases separating them.